The entry that follows covers one TCR beta chain sequence. Its specificity is not known. The data belong to a study of cytomegalovirus exposure and HLA in healthy donors. V was pared by 5 bases and J by 6 bases, with 9 bases between. This CDR3 region has 11 residues. CDR1 DFQATT and CDR2 SNEGSKA come from the germline V gene (reference sequence). General observations from the study: With high specificity and sensitivity, the classifier reportedly diagnosed cytomegalovirus status. According to a subsequent analysis, TCR clusters identified in the first cohort showed a tendency to co-occur across the 100 to 150 validation repertoires.

TCRdb's table, derived via immunoSEQ multiplex PCR, lists solely in-frame clones and lacks some. The table lists about 73,000 clones, just under 95% of them singletons, with 2.5% to 3.5% in the top ten. The V and J genes are TRBV20-1 and TRBJ2-3, with D maybe TRBD2 (5 bases). The sequenced sample consisted of PBMCs. This TCR was recovered from a woman aged 18-35 years in good health and CMV-seropositive. The CDR3 protein is CSALDWDTQYF. CDR3 bases: TGCAGTGCTCTGGACTGGGATACGCAGTATTTT.